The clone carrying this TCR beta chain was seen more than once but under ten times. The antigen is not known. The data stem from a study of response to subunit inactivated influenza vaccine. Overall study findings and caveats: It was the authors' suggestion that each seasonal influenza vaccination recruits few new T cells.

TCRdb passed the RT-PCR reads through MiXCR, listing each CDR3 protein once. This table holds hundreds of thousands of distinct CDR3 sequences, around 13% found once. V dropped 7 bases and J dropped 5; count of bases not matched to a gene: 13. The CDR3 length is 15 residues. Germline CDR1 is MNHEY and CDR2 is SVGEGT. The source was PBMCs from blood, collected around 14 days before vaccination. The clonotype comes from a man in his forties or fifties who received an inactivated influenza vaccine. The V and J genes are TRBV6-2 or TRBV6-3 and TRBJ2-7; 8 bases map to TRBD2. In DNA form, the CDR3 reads TGTGCCAGCACGCCCGCTCGGGGGGGAGTCGACGAGCAGTACTTC. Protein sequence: CASTPARGGVDEQYF.